A selection of T cell receptor beta chains follows, all from one sample in a study of cytomegalovirus exposure and HLA in healthy donors. Profiling relied on immunoSEQ multiplex PCR, and the TCRdb table lists in-frame clones only, not all of them. The sample lists approximately 97,000 clones, about 94% occurring once. The sample consisted of PBMCs. The receptors here all came from a woman aged 18-35 years in good health and CMV-seronegative. CDR3s include the opening cysteine and the closing phenylalanine or tryptophan. A D gene is named only where the DNA matches it firmly. Clone size is shown for a subset of rows, as once, few, many or a class of expanded clone.

TRBJ2-7 | TRBD1 | TRBV6-5 | NA | CASSQDRDPYEQYF | TGTGCCAGCAGTCAGGACAGGGACCCCTACGAGCAGTACTTC
TRBJ2-3 | TRBD2 | TRBV27 | NA | CASSYQREGTDTQYF | TGTGCCAGCAGTTACCAGCGGGAGGGGACAGATACGCAGTATTTT
TRBJ1-3 | NA | TRBV1 | NA | CTSSQVGRGCGNTIYF | TGCACCAGCAGCCAAGTGGGCAGGGGGTGTGGAAACACCATATATTTT
TRBJ1-1 | TRBD1 | TRBV14 | NA | CASSLIGTAEAFF | TGTGCCAGCAGCCTAATAGGGACAGCTGAAGCTTTCTTT
TRBJ2-7 | TRBD2 | TRBV6-5 | NA | CASSYTSGYEQYF | TGTGCCAGCAGTTACACTAGCGGCTACGAGCAGTACTTC
TRBJ2-5 | TRBD1 | TRBV27 | NA | CASSKDRGQETQYF | TGTGCCAGCAGCAAGGACAGGGGGCAAGAGACCCAGTACTTC
TRBJ2-7 | NA | TRBV7-2 | NA | CASSLGGVSSYEQYF | TGTGCCAGCAGCTTAGGCGGCGTTAGCTCCTACGAGCAGTACTTC
TRBJ1-2 | TRBD1 | TRBV5-8 | NA | CASSSRGTAGNYGYTF | TGTGCCAGCAGCTCCAGGGGGACCGCCGGTAACTATGGCTACACCTTC
TRBJ2-7 | NA | TRBV12-2 | NA | CASRLCGVAGSWEQYF | TGTGCAAGTCGCCTGTGTGGAGTAGCGGGTAGTTGGGAGCAGTACTTC
TRBJ1-3 | TRBD1 | TRBV18 | NA | CASSPPQDRGPHSGNTIYF | TGTGCCAGCTCACCACCTCAGGACAGGGGGCCCCACTCTGGAAACACCATATATTTT
TRBJ2-1 | NA | TRBV29-1 | NA | CSVDGGRSSYNEQFF | TGCAGCGTTGACGGGGGACGAAGCTCCTACAATGAGCAGTTCTTC
TRBJ1-1 | NA | TRBV15 | NA | CATSREGGNTEAFF | TGTGCCACCAGCAGAGAGGGAGGGAACACTGAAGCTTTCTTT
TRBJ1-1 | NA | TRBV5-1 | NA | CASSLAAANTEAFF | TGCGCCAGCAGCTTGGCTGCGGCGAACACTGAAGCTTTCTTT
TRBJ1-1 | TRBD1 | TRBV5-1 | NA | CASSLGQGAREAFF | TGCGCCAGCAGCCTGGGACAGGGGGCGAGGGAAGCTTTCTTT
TRBJ2-1 | TRBD2 | TRBV9 | NA | CASSVAETSLFF | TGTGCCAGCAGCGTAGCTGAGACTAGCCTGTTCTTC
TRBJ2-2 | NA | TRBV11-2 | NA | CASSYTTGELFF | TGTGCCAGCAGCTACACCACCGGGGAGCTGTTTTTT
TRBJ1-4 | NA | TRBV12-5 | once | CASGLVGTELNEKLFF | TGTGCTAGTGGTTTGGTAGGCACAGAACTGAATGAAAAACTGTTTTTT
TRBJ2-1 | NA | TRBV5-8 | NA | CASSPLAALDNEQFF | TGTGCCAGCAGCCCCTTGGCGGCTTTGGACAATGAGCAGTTCTTC
TRBJ1-1 | TRBD1 | TRBV19 | NA | CAASNRGATEAFF | TGTGCCGCGAGCAACAGGGGAGCCACTGAAGCTTTCTTT
TRBJ2-6 | TRBD1 | TRBV9 | NA | CASSLGQGASGANVLTF | TGTGCCAGCAGCCTTGGACAGGGGGCTTCTGGGGCCAACGTCCTGACTTTC
TRBJ2-7 | NA | TRBV10-1 | NA | CAGEDRNYEQYF | TGCGCCGGGGAGGACCGAAACTACGAGCAGTACTTC
TRBJ1-1 | NA | TRBV21-1 | NA | CASSMGDRGHNEAFF | TGTGCCAGCAGCATGGGAGACAGGGGGCATAATGAAGCTTTCTTT
TRBJ1-1 | NA | TRBV11-3 | NA | CASSFSPNTEAFF | TGTGCCAGCAGCTTCTCTCCGAACACTGAAGCTTTCTTT
TRBJ2-7 | NA | TRBV30 | NA | CAWSGQASYEQYF | TGTGCCTGGAGTGGACAGGCCAGCTACGAGCAGTACTTC
TRBJ2-7 | TRBD2 | TRBV6-5 | NA | CASSYSGGGAAYEQYF | TGTGCCAGCAGTTACTCTGGCGGGGGGGCAGCTTACGAGCAGTACTTC
TRBJ1-5 | TRBD1 | TRBV7-9 | NA | CASSSGTANQPQHF | TGTGCCAGCAGCTCAGGGACAGCAAATCAGCCCCAGCATTTT
TRBJ2-4 | NA | TRBV19 | NA | CASTSGLRLYF | TGTGCCAGTACCTCGGGACTTCGCCTGTACTTC
TRBJ2-7 | NA | TRBV18 | NA | CASSPRRMGGSGYEQYF | TGTGCCAGCTCACCCAGGCGGATGGGGGGTAGTGGTTACGAGCAGTACTTC
TRBJ1-2 | NA | TRBV30 | NA | CAWSYQGNYGYTF | TGTGCCTGGAGTTATCAGGGGAACTATGGCTACACCTTC
TRBJ2-5 | TRBD2 | TRBV7-2 | NA | CASSASQTSGGWETQYF | TGTGCCAGCAGCGCGAGCCAAACTAGCGGGGGTTGGGAGACCCAGTACTTC
TRBJ1-2 | NA | TRBV5-6 | NA | CASSLSNYGYTF | TGTGCCAGCAGCTTGTCGAACTATGGCTACACCTTC
TRBJ2-2 | NA | TRBV10-3 | NA | CAIMANTGELFF | TGTGCCATCATGGCTAACACCGGGGAGCTGTTTTTT
TRBJ2-5 | TRBD2 | TRBV4-2 | NA | CASSQDLAGVGETQYF | TGTGCCAGCAGCCAAGATCTAGCGGGGGTCGGAGAGACCCAGTACTTC
TRBJ2-7 | TRBD1 | TRBV11-2 | once | CASSFLRTGINEQYF | TGTGCCAGCAGCTTCCTCCGGACAGGGATTAACGAGCAGTACTTC
TRBJ1-5 | TRBD1 | TRBV19 | NA | CASSASGTGMNQPQHF | TGTGCCAGTAGTGCCTCCGGGACAGGGATGAATCAGCCCCAGCATTTT
TRBJ2-4 | NA | TRBV29-1 | NA | CSVFAVTLAKNIQYF | TGCAGCGTTTTTGCGGTTACGCTAGCCAAAAACATTCAGTACTTC
TRBJ2-1 | TRBD2 | TRBV19 | NA | CASSIDRGTSGYNEQFF | TGTGCCAGTAGTATAGATCGGGGGACTAGCGGCTACAATGAGCAGTTCTTC
TRBJ2-7 | TRBD1 | TRBV5-1 | few | CASSGDSYEQYF | TGCGCCAGCAGCGGGGACAGCTACGAGCAGTACTTC
TRBJ2-7 | NA | TRBV10-1 | NA | CASSSWEGVEQYF | TGCGCCAGCAGTAGTTGGGAAGGGGTCGAGCAGTACTTC
TRBJ1-2 | TRBD1 | TRBV6-1 | NA | CASSTRTGGDYGYTF | TGTGCCAGCTCCACGAGGACAGGGGGGGACTATGGCTACACCTTC
TRBJ1-1 | NA | TRBV25-1 | NA | CASSEAAFSGINTEAFF | TGTGCCAGCAGTGAAGCGGCTTTTTCAGGGATTAACACTGAAGCTTTCTTT
TRBJ2-1 | TRBD2 | TRBV7-8 | NA | CASSSLRTSGNEQFF | TGTGCCAGCAGCTCTCTTCGGACTAGCGGGAATGAGCAGTTCTTC
TRBJ1-5 | NA | TRBV7-2 | NA | CASRPGGGNQPQHF | TGTGCCAGTCGGCCGGGGGGGGGCAATCAGCCCCAGCATTTT
TRBJ2-1 | TRBD1 | TRBV27 | NA | CASSLLGTGVNEQFF | TGTGCCAGCAGTTTACTCGGGACAGGGGTCAATGAGCAGTTCTTC
TRBJ2-3 | NA | TRBV4-3 | once | CASSQEYGETDTQYF | TGCGCCAGCAGCCAAGAATACGGGGAAACAGATACGCAGTATTTT
TRBJ1-5 | TRBD1 | TRBV7-2 | NA | CASSSMFGQGVNQPQHF | TGTGCCAGCAGCTCTATGTTCGGACAGGGAGTCAATCAGCCCCAGCATTTT
TRBJ2-5 | NA | TRBV7-2 | NA | CAAKRSGHQETQYF | TGTGCCGCCAAGCGGTCGGGCCACCAAGAGACCCAGTACTTC
TRBJ2-3 | TRBD2 | TRBV10-3 | NA | CAISEGGLSDTQYF | TGTGCCATCAGTGAGGGGGGACTATCAGATACGCAGTATTTT
TRBJ2-7 | TRBD2 | TRBV11-2 | NA | CASSLVPAGAYEQYF | TGTGCCAGCAGCTTAGTCCCGGCGGGAGCCTACGAGCAGTACTTC
TRBJ2-1 | NA | TRBV5-6 | once | CASSSGGSGAGFF | TGTGCCAGCAGCTCCGGCGGGTCAGGGGCCGGGTTCTTC
TRBJ2-1 | NA | TRBV25-1 | NA | CASTPAGSYNEQFF | TGTGCCAGCACACCAGCGGGCTCCTACAATGAGCAGTTCTTC
TRBJ2-7 | NA | TRBV4-1 | NA | CASSHLQVSRYEQYF | TGCGCCAGCAGCCACTTACAGGTTTCCAGGTACGAGCAGTACTTC
TRBJ2-1 | TRBD2 | TRBV4-2 | once | CASSRGGDYNEQFF | TGTGCCAGCAGCCGGGGGGGGGATTACAATGAGCAGTTCTTC
TRBJ2-7 | NA | TRBV9 | NA | CASSAGAVTSSYEQYF | TGTGCCAGCAGCGCTGGGGCGGTGACTAGCTCCTACGAGCAGTACTTC
TRBJ2-7 | NA | TRBV4-2 | NA | CASSQVGGSYEQYF | TGTGCCAGCAGCCAAGTGGGAGGTTCCTACGAGCAGTACTTC